This TCR beta chain was documented in a study of cytomegalovirus exposure and HLA in healthy donors. 13 Jbeta primers and 60 Vbeta primers were used for the PCR. Assay: immunoSEQ multiplex PCR; the TCRdb copy retains only in-frame clones and omits some. The sample contains roughly 110,000 clones, roughly 70% of which appear only once. General study results and limits: Cytomegalovirus status, reportedly, was diagnosed with high specificity and sensitivity by the classifier.

Trimming took off 3 bases at V and 2 bases at J, with 11 bases between the two ends. CDR3 size: 15 residues. The germline V gene encodes CDR1 SGHVS and CDR2 FQNEAQ. This clone was seen only a few times. The antigen is unknown. The source of this sequence is a man younger than 40 in good health and CMV-seropositive. This chain connects TRBV7-8 to TRBJ1-3; D is unresolved. Material: PBMCs. CDR3 protein: CASSFSRGTGNTIYF. CDR3 DNA sequence: TGTGCCAGCAGCTTTTCACGCGGGACTGGAAACACCATATATTTT.